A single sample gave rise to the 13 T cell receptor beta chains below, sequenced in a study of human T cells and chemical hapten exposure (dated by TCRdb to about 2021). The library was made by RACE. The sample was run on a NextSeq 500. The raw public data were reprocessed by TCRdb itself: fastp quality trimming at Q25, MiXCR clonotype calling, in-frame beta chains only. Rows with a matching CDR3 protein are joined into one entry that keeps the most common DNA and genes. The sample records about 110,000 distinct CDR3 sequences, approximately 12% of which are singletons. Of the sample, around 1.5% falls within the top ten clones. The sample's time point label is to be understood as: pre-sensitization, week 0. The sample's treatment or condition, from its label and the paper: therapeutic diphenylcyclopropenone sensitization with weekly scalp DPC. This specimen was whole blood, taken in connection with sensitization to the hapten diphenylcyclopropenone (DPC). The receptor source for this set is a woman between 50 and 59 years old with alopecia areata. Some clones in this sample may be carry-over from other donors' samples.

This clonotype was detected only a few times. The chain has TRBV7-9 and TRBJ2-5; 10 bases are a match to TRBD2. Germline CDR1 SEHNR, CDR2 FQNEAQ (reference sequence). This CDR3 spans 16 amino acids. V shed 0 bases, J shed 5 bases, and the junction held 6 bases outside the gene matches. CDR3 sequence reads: CASSLAVAGGRETQYF. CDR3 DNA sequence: TGTGCCAGCAGCTTAGCTGTAGCGGGAGGACGTGAGACCCAGTACTTC. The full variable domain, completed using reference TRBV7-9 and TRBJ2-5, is DTGVSQNPRHKITKRGQNVTFRCDPISEHNRLYWYRQTLGQGPEFLTYFQNEAQLEKSRLLSDRFSAERPKGSFSTLEIQRTEQGDSAMYLCASSLAVAGGRETQYFGPGTRLLVL.

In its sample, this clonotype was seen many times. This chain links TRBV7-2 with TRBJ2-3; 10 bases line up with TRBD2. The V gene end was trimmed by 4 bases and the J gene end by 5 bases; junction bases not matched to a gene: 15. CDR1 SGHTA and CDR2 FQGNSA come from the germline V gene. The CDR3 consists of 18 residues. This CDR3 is CASSSPGSGRRQQDTQYF. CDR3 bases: TGTGCCAGCAGCTCCCCGGGTAGCGGGAGGCGTCAGCAAGATACGCAGTATTTT. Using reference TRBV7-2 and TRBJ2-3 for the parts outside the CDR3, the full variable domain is GAGVSQSPSNKVTEKGKDVELRCDPISGHTALYWYRQSLGQGLEFLIYFQGNSAPDKSGLPSDRFSAERTGGSVSTLTIQRTQQEDSAVYLCASSSPGSGRRQQDTQYFGPGTRLTVL.

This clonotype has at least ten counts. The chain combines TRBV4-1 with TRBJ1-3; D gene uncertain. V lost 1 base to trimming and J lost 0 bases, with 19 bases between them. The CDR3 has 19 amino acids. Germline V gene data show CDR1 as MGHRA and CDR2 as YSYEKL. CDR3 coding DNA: TGCGCCAGCAGCCAAGGGGCCTGGGCAGGCACCCCCTCTGGAAACACCATATATTTT. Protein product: CASSQGAWAGTPSGNTIYF.

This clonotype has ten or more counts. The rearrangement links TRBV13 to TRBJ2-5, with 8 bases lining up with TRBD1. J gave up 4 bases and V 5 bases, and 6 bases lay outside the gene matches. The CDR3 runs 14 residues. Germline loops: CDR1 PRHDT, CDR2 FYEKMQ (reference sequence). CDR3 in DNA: TGTGCCAGCAGCAAACAGGGGGGAGTAGAGACCCAGTACTTC. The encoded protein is CASSKQGGVETQYF.

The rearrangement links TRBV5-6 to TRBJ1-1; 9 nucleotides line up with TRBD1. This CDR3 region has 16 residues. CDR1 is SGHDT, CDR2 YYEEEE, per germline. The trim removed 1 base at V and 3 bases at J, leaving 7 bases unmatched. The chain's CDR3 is CASSLQQGAGYTEAFF. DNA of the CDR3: TGTGCCAGCAGCTTGCAACAGGGGGCCGGATACACTGAAGCTTTCTTT.

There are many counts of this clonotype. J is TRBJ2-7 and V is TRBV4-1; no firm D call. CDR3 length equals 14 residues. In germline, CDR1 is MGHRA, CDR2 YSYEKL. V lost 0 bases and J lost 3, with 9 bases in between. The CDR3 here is CASSQDTPRYEQYF. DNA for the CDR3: TGCGCCAGCAGCCAAGATACTCCTCGCTACGAGCAGTACTTC.

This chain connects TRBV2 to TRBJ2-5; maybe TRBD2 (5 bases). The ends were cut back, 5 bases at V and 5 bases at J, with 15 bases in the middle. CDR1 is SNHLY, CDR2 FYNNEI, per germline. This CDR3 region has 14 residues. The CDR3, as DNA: TGTGCCAGCAGTCAGGACGGAAGCGGTGAGACCCAGTACTTC. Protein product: CASSQDGSGETQYF.

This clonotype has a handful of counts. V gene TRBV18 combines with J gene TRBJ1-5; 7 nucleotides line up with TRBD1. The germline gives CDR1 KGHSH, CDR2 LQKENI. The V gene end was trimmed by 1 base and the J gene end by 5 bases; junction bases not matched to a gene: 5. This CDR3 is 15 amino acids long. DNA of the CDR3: TGTGCCAGCTCACCACGGCCAGGGGGTTATCAGCCCCAGCATTTT. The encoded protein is CASSPRPGGYQPQHF.

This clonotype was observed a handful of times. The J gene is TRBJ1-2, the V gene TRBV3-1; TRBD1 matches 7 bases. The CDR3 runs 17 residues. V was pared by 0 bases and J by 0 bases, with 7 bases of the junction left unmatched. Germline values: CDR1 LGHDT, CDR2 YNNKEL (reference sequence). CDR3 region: CASSQDYRGSANYGYTF. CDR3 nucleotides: TGTGCCAGCAGCCAAGATTACAGGGGCAGTGCTAACTATGGCTACACCTTC.

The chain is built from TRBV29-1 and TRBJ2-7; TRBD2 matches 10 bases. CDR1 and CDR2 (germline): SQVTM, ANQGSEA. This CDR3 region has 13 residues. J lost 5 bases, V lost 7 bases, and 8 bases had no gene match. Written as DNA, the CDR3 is TGCAGCGCGCTCCTAGCGGGAGTTCACGAGCAGTACTTC. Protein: CSALLAGVHEQYF.

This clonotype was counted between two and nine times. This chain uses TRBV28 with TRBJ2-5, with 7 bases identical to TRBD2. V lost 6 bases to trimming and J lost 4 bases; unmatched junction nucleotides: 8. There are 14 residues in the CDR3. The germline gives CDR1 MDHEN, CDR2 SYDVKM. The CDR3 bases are TGTGCCAGCAGCTCCGGGGGGAGGGTAGAGACCCAGTACTTC. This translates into CASSSGGRVETQYF. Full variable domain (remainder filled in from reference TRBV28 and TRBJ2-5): DVKVTQSSRYLVKRTGEKVFLECVQDMDHENMFWYRQDPGLGLRLIYFSYDVKMKEKGDIPEGYSVSREKKERFSLILESASTNQTSMYLCASSSGGRVETQYFGPGTRLLVL.

CDR3 DNA: TGTGCCAGCAAAAGGCCCGGGGGGCATAAGGACGAGCAGTACTTC. This codes for CASKRPGGHKDEQYF. This chain links TRBV28 with TRBJ2-7, with D possibly TRBD2 on 7 matching bases. CDR3 length: 15 residues. V was pared by 7 bases and J by 5 bases, with 21 bases between. From germline, CDR1 is MDHEN and CDR2 SYDVKM.

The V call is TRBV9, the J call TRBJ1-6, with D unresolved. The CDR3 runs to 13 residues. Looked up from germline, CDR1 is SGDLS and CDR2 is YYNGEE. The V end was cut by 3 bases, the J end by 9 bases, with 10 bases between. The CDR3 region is CASSAYGSSPLHF. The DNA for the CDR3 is TGTGCCAGCAGCGCATACGGAAGTTCACCCCTCCACTTT.